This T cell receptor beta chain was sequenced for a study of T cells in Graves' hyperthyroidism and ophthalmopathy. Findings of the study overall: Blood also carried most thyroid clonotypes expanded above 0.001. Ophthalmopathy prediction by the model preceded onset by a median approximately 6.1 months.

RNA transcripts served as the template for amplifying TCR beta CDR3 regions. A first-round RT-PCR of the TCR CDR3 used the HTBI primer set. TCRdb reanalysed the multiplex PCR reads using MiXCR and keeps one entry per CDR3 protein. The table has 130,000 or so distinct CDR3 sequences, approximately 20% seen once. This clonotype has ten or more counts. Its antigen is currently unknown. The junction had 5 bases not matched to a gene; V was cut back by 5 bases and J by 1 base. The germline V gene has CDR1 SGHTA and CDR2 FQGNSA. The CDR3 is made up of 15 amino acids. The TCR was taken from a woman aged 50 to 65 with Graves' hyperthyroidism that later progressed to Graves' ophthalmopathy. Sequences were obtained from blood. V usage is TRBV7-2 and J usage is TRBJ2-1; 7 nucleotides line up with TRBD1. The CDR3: CASSTAGGSYNEQFF. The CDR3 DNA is TGTGCCAGCAGCACCGCAGGGGGTTCCTACAATGAGCAGTTCTTC.